The rows below give T cell receptor beta chains drawn from one sample of a study of T-cell memory formation after mild COVID-19. TCRdb re-analysed the 5' RACE reads in MiXCR, keeping a single row per CDR3 protein. The sample consists of 150,000 or so distinct CDR3 sequences, approximately 26% of them appearing once. The sequenced sample consisted of PBMCs or a T cell subset sorted from them (not recorded which). These receptor sequences come from an adult woman who had mild COVID-19 (a few samples of this study predate the infection). Cell type and time point are not known. Both conserved end residues are part of each CDR3. A D gene is named only where the DNA matches it firmly. Clone size appears in some rows only: once, few, many, or a class for an expanded clone.

TRBV12-5	TRBD1	TRBJ2-5	.	TGTGCTAGTGGTCCGACAGGGGACTACCAAGAGACCCAGTACTTC	CASGPTGDYQETQYF
TRBV10-3	.	TRBJ2-1	few	TGTGCCATCAGTGAGCCCTATGGGGAGAGTAATGAGCAGTTCTTC	CAISEPYGESNEQFF
TRBV6-4	TRBD2	TRBJ2-3	many	TGTGCCAGCAGTGACGGGCGGGAGGGGAGCACAGATACGCAGTATTTT	CASSDGREGSTDTQYF
TRBV7-2	.	TRBJ2-1	.	TGTGCCAGCAGCGGAGGGTTTAGGCAGGGGCCGGTCAATGAGCAGTTCTTC	CASSGGFRQGPVNEQFF
TRBV7-6	TRBD1	TRBJ1-2	.	TGTGCCAGCAGCTTTGGGACAGGGGGCGAGGTGCAGTATGGCTACACCTTC	CASSFGTGGEVQYGYTF
TRBV27	.	TRBJ2-3	.	TGTGCCAGCAGTTTAGGAGCTCAGTCCACAGATACGCAGTATTTT	CASSLGAQSTDTQYF
TRBV6-5	TRBD1	TRBJ2-7	.	TGTGCCAGCAGTCCAGAGACAGGGACGCGAGAGCAGTACTTC	CASSPETGTREQYF
TRBV28	TRBD2	TRBJ2-3	.	TGTGCCAGCAGTTTACAAGGGAGGGCCAATAAAGATACGCAGTATTTT	CASSLQGRANKDTQYF
TRBV7-9	.	TRBJ2-1	few	TGTGCCAGCAGCTTATCCGTAGCACGGAGAAGGGGTTACAATGAGCAGTTCTTC	CASSLSVARRRGYNEQFF
TRBV27	.	TRBJ1-4	many	TGTGCCAGCAGTCACGGACGTGCTGGCGAAAAACTGTTTTTT	CASSHGRAGEKLFF